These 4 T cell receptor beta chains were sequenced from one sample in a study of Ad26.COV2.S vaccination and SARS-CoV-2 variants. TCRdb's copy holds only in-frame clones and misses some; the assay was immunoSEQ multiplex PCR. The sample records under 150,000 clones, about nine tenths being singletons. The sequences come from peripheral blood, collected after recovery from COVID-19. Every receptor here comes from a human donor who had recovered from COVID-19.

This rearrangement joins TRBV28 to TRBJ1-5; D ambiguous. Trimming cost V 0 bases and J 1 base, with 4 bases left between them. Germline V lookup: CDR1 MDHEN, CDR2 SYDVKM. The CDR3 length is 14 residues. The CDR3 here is CASSLWASNQPQHF. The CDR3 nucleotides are TGTGCCAGCAGTTTATGGGCAAGCAATCAGCCCCAGCATTTT.

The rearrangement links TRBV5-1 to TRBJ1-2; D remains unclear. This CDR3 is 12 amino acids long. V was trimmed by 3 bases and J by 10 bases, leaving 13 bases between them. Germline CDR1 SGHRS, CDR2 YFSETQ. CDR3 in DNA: TGCGCCAGCAGCTCGACTCAAAGATCCTACACCTTC. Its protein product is CASSSTQRSYTF.

CDR3 in DNA: TGTGCCAGCAGCGTTGGACAGTCCCACTACGAGCAGTACTTC. Its protein is CASSVGQSHYEQYF. This chain links TRBV7-2 with TRBJ2-7; maybe TRBD1 (6 bases). Germline loops: CDR1 SGHTA, CDR2 FQGNSA. CDR3 length: 14 residues. Trimming cost V 5 bases and J 3 bases, with 14 bases left between them.

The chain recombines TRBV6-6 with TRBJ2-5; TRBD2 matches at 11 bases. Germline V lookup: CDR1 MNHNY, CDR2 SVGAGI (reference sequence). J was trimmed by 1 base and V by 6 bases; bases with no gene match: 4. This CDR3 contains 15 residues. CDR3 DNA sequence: TGTGCCAGCAGCGCTACTAGCGGGGGCCAAGAGACCCAGTACTTC. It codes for CASSATSGGQETQYF.